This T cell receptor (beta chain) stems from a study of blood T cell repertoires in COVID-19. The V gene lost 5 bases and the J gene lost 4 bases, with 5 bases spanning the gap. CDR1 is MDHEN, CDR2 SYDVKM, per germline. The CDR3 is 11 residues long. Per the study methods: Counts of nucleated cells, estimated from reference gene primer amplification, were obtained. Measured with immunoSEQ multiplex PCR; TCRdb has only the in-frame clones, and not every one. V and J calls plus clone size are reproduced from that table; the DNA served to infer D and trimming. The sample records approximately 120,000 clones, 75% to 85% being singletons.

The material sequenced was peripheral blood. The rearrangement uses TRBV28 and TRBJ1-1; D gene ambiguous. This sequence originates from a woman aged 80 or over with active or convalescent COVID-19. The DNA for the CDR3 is TGTGCCAGCAGTGGCCTCACTGAAGCTTTCTTT. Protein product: CASSGLTEAFF.